Listed below are T cell receptor beta chains from one sample, sequenced in a study of shared clonotypes between healthy human individuals. Using immunoSEQ multiplex PCR, the repertoire was profiled, and TCRdb retains in-frame clones only, with some absent. The data show 2 million to 2.5 million clones, approximately 95% seen once. Input material: naive CD4+ T cells from PBMCs. Receptors originate from a man between 18 and 35 years old in good health. Some clones in this sample may be carry-over from other donors' samples. CDR3s include the opening cysteine and the closing phenylalanine or tryptophan. The D gene is left open where the match is weak. Clone sizes are given selectively: once, few, many, or a class where the clone is expanded.

J gene: TRBJ1-3; clone size: -; D gene: -; V gene: TRBV14; CDR3 protein: CASSQDWGTGVSGNTIYF; CDR3 DNA: TGTGCCAGCAGCCAAGATTGGGGGACTGGCGTCTCTGGAAACACCATATATTTT
J gene: TRBJ2-1; clone size: -; D gene: -; V gene: TRBV5-1; CDR3 protein: CASSHSGVGATLDEQFF; CDR3 DNA: TGCGCCAGCAGCCACTCCGGGGTTGGGGCTACCTTGGATGAGCAGTTCTTC
J gene: TRBJ1-5; clone size: -; D gene: -; V gene: TRBV16; CDR3 protein: CASSPTRGDNQPQHF; CDR3 DNA: TGTGCCAGCAGCCCCACCAGGGGAGACAATCAGCCCCAGCATTTT
J gene: TRBJ2-3; clone size: -; D gene: -; V gene: TRBV9; CDR3 protein: CASSVLSASTDTQYF; CDR3 DNA: TGTGCCAGCAGCGTATTATCGGCTAGCACAGATACGCAGTATTTT
J gene: TRBJ2-1; clone size: -; D gene: TRBD1; V gene: TRBV7-3; CDR3 protein: CASSPPGTGANNEQFF; CDR3 DNA: TGTGCCAGCAGCCCACCCGGGACAGGGGCTAACAATGAGCAGTTCTTC
J gene: TRBJ1-1; clone size: once; D gene: -; V gene: TRBV9; CDR3 protein: CASSAGSAGTEAFF; CDR3 DNA: TGTGCCAGCAGCGCGGGTTCGGCGGGGACTGAAGCTTTCTTT
J gene: TRBJ1-1; clone size: -; D gene: -; V gene: TRBV2; CDR3 protein: CASTNLPRVTEAFF; CDR3 DNA: TGTGCCAGCACTAACTTACCCCGGGTCACTGAAGCTTTCTTT
J gene: TRBJ2-1; clone size: -; D gene: TRBD2; V gene: TRBV9; CDR3 protein: CASSVTTSAFNEQFF; CDR3 DNA: TGTGCCAGCAGCGTAACTACTAGCGCATTCAATGAGCAGTTCTTC
J gene: TRBJ2-3; clone size: -; D gene: -; V gene: TRBV5-1; CDR3 protein: CASGLSGATDTQYF; CDR3 DNA: TGCGCCAGCGGACTTTCAGGGGCCACAGATACGCAGTATTTT
J gene: TRBJ2-1; clone size: -; D gene: TRBD2; V gene: TRBV7-3; CDR3 protein: CASSLGLAGGSNEQFF; CDR3 DNA: TGTGCCAGCAGCTTAGGACTAGCGGGAGGGTCGAATGAGCAGTTCTTC
J gene: TRBJ2-2; clone size: -; D gene: -; V gene: TRBV5-1; CDR3 protein: CASSLQWPGELFF; CDR3 DNA: TGCGCCAGCAGCCTTCAATGGCCCGGGGAGCTGTTTTTT
J gene: TRBJ1-1; clone size: once; D gene: -; V gene: TRBV6-1; CDR3 protein: CASSQEGGTEAFF; CDR3 DNA: TGTGCCAGCAGCCAGGAGGGGGGAACTGAAGCTTTCTTT
J gene: TRBJ2-2; clone size: once; D gene: -; V gene: TRBV7-9; CDR3 protein: CASSYVRGWNGELFF; CDR3 DNA: TGTGCCAGCAGCTACGTTCGGGGTTGGAACGGGGAGCTGTTTTTT
J gene: TRBJ2-7; clone size: -; D gene: TRBD2; V gene: TRBV27; CDR3 protein: CASSLTSGLGEQYF; CDR3 DNA: TGTGCCAGCAGTTTGACTAGCGGACTCGGGGAGCAGTACTTC
J gene: TRBJ2-1; clone size: -; D gene: TRBD2; V gene: TRBV19; CDR3 protein: CASSGERGRDPYNEQFF; CDR3 DNA: TGTGCCAGTAGTGGGGAGCGGGGGCGCGATCCCTACAATGAGCAGTTCTTC
J gene: TRBJ1-2; clone size: -; D gene: -; V gene: TRBV6-5; CDR3 protein: CASSYRRSYGYTF; CDR3 DNA: TGTGCCAGCAGTTACCGGCGGTCATATGGCTACACCTTC
J gene: TRBJ1-4; clone size: -; D gene: -; V gene: TRBV5-1; CDR3 protein: CASSPRAETNEKLFF; CDR3 DNA: TGCGCCAGCAGCCCGCGGGCGGAGACTAATGAAAAACTGTTTTTT
J gene: TRBJ1-2; clone size: -; D gene: TRBD1; V gene: TRBV6-4; CDR3 protein: CASSDSVRGQNGYTF; CDR3 DNA: TGTGCCAGCAGTGACTCGGTCAGGGGGCAGAATGGCTACACCTTC
J gene: TRBJ1-3; clone size: -; D gene: -; V gene: TRBV6-6; CDR3 protein: CASSYSAANSGNTIYF; CDR3 DNA: TGTGCCAGCAGTTACTCCGCAGCCAACTCTGGAAACACCATATATTTT
J gene: TRBJ2-1; clone size: -; D gene: -; V gene: TRBV25-1; CDR3 protein: CATRGSLLNEQFF; CDR3 DNA: TGTGCCACCCGGGGTAGTCTACTAAATGAGCAGTTCTTC
J gene: TRBJ2-7; clone size: -; D gene: TRBD1; V gene: TRBV18; CDR3 protein: CASSGGGQGAREQYF; CDR3 DNA: TGTGCCAGCTCAGGAGGGGGACAGGGGGCAAGGGAGCAGTACTTC
J gene: TRBJ2-7; clone size: -; D gene: -; V gene: TRBV28; CDR3 protein: CASSLLRIGWVEQYF; CDR3 DNA: TGTGCCAGCAGTTTACTTCGTATAGGGTGGGTCGAGCAGTACTTC
J gene: TRBJ1-5; clone size: once; D gene: -; V gene: TRBV18; CDR3 protein: CASSLSGQGNQPQHF; CDR3 DNA: TGTGCCAGCTCACTCAGTGGGCAGGGCAATCAGCCCCAGCATTTT
J gene: TRBJ2-1; clone size: -; D gene: TRBD2; V gene: TRBV28; CDR3 protein: CASSLWGAGAAEQFF; CDR3 DNA: TGTGCCAGCAGTTTATGGGGCGCGGGAGCAGCTGAGCAGTTCTTC
J gene: TRBJ2-7; clone size: -; D gene: -; V gene: TRBV18; CDR3 protein: CASSLGQSSSYEQYF; CDR3 DNA: TGTGCCAGCTCCCTAGGACAGTCTTCCTCCTACGAGCAGTACTTC
J gene: TRBJ1-2; clone size: -; D gene: -; V gene: TRBV19; CDR3 protein: CASSIGTDYGYTF; CDR3 DNA: TGTGCCAGTAGTATCGGAACGGATTATGGCTACACCTTC
J gene: TRBJ2-1; clone size: -; D gene: -; V gene: TRBV28; CDR3 protein: CAIQRTVNEQFF; CDR3 DNA: TGTGCCATACAGCGGACGGTCAATGAGCAGTTCTTC
J gene: TRBJ1-2; clone size: -; D gene: -; V gene: TRBV6-1; CDR3 protein: CANSARENYGYTF; CDR3 DNA: TGTGCCAACTCTGCGAGGGAAAACTATGGCTACACCTTC
J gene: TRBJ1-2; clone size: -; D gene: -; V gene: TRBV7-2; CDR3 protein: CASSLGVTGYGYTF; CDR3 DNA: TGTGCCAGCAGCTTAGGAGTGACTGGCTATGGCTACACCTTC
J gene: TRBJ2-1; clone size: -; D gene: -; V gene: TRBV9; CDR3 protein: CASRATEGSYNEQFF; CDR3 DNA: TGTGCCAGCAGAGCGACGGAGGGCTCCTACAATGAGCAGTTCTTC
J gene: TRBJ2-5; clone size: -; D gene: TRBD1; V gene: TRBV18; CDR3 protein: CASSPPLTGRETQYF; CDR3 DNA: TGTGCCAGCTCACCACCTTTGACAGGGAGAGAGACCCAGTACTTC
J gene: TRBJ1-1; clone size: -; D gene: -; V gene: TRBV28; CDR3 protein: CASSSGTIVTEAFF; CDR3 DNA: TGTGCCAGCAGTTCCGGGACAATTGTCACTGAAGCTTTCTTT
J gene: TRBJ1-2; clone size: few; D gene: TRBD1; V gene: TRBV6-1; CDR3 protein: CASSVRTGDGYTF; CDR3 DNA: TGTGCCAGCAGTGTAAGGACAGGGGATGGCTACACCTTC
J gene: TRBJ2-7; clone size: -; D gene: -; V gene: TRBV7-2; CDR3 protein: CASTIDDWLPYEQYF; CDR3 DNA: TGTGCCAGCACCATCGACGACTGGTTGCCCTACGAGCAGTACTTC
J gene: TRBJ2-7; clone size: -; D gene: TRBD1; V gene: TRBV9; CDR3 protein: CASSVGGQGSLYEQYF; CDR3 DNA: TGTGCCAGCAGCGTAGGGGGACAGGGGAGTCTCTACGAGCAGTACTTC